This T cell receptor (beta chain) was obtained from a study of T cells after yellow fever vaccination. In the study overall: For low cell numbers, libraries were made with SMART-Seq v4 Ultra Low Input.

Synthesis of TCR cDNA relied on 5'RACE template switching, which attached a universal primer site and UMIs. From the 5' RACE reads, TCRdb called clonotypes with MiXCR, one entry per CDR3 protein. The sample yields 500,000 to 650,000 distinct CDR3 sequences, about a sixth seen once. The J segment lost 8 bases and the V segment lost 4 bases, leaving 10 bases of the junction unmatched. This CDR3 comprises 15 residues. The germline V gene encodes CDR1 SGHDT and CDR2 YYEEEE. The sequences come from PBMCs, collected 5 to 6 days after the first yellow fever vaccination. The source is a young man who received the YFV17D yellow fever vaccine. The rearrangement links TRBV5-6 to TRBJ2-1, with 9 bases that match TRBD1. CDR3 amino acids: CASSVPGQGAHEQFF. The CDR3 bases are TGTGCCAGCAGCGTCCCGGGACAGGGAGCCCATGAGCAGTTCTTC.